This is a list of T cell receptor beta chains from one sample in a study of blood T cell repertoires in COVID-19. TCRdb's copy holds only in-frame clones and misses some; the assay was immunoSEQ multiplex PCR. The data show roughly 150,000 clones, more than 80% seen once. Sequenced: peripheral blood. These receptor sequences come from a woman aged 80 or over with acute or convalescent COVID-19. CDR3s include the opening cysteine and the closing phenylalanine or tryptophan. The D gene is left open where the match is weak. The size entry is marked missing in some rows and otherwise reads once, few, many or a size class.

CDR3nt: TGTGCCAGTCTTCCCGGGAGGGGGGTCACTGAAGCTTTCTTT
CDR3aa: CASLPGRGVTEAFF
abundance: -
d_gene: -
j_gene: TRBJ1-1
v_gene: TRBV19

CDR3nt: TGTGCCACCAGTGTTCCCGACACTGAAGCTTTCTTT
CDR3aa: CATSVPDTEAFF
abundance: -
d_gene: -
j_gene: TRBJ1-1
v_gene: TRBV24-1

CDR3nt: TGTGCCAGCAGCCCCCCCCGGGTAAGTAATTCACCCCTCCACTTT
CDR3aa: CASSPPRVSNSPLHF
abundance: -
d_gene: -
j_gene: TRBJ1-6
v_gene: TRBV11-2

CDR3nt: TGTGCCAGCAGCTTGGAAGAGCGGGGGGCTCAAGAGACCCAGTACTTC
CDR3aa: CASSLEERGAQETQYF
abundance: -
d_gene: TRBD2
j_gene: TRBJ2-5
v_gene: TRBV5-5

CDR3nt: TGCAGCGTTAAGATTTCCACTCCCGGAGGGACTGAAGCTTTCTTT
CDR3aa: CSVKISTPGGTEAFF
abundance: once
d_gene: -
j_gene: TRBJ1-1
v_gene: TRBV29-1

CDR3nt: TGTGCCAGCAGCCAATCGGCGGCCGTGGGGAACACTGAAGCTTTCTTT
CDR3aa: CASSQSAAVGNTEAFF
abundance: -
d_gene: -
j_gene: TRBJ1-1
v_gene: TRBV16

CDR3nt: TGTGCCAGTTCTGGGACAGGTCGGGGATCGTACGAGCAGTACTTC
CDR3aa: CASSGTGRGSYEQYF
abundance: -
d_gene: TRBD1
j_gene: TRBJ2-7
v_gene: TRBV18

CDR3nt: TGCGCCAGCAGCCGACTAGAGGGATACAATGAGCAGTTCTTC
CDR3aa: CASSRLEGYNEQFF
abundance: -
d_gene: -
j_gene: TRBJ2-1
v_gene: TRBV5-1

CDR3nt: TGTGCCAGCAGGCCTACTAGCGGGGGGGCCCAAGAGACCCAGTACTTC
CDR3aa: CASRPTSGGAQETQYF
abundance: once
d_gene: TRBD2
j_gene: TRBJ2-5
v_gene: TRBV7-2

CDR3nt: TGTGCCAGCAGCCCTACAGGGGCCAACTATGGCTACACCTTC
CDR3aa: CASSPTGANYGYTF
abundance: -
d_gene: TRBD1
j_gene: TRBJ1-2
v_gene: TRBV7-2

CDR3nt: TGTGCCAGCACTTCAGACAGGGCAGGCTATGGCTACACCTTC
CDR3aa: CASTSDRAGYGYTF
abundance: -
d_gene: TRBD1
j_gene: TRBJ1-2
v_gene: TRBV6-5

CDR3nt: TGTGCCAGCAGTTACTCGGGGCAGGGAATCTATGGCTACACCTTC
CDR3aa: CASSYSGQGIYGYTF
abundance: -
d_gene: -
j_gene: TRBJ1-2
v_gene: TRBV6-6

CDR3nt: TGTGCCAGCTCGCAACTAGGGAACACTGGAAACACCATATATTTT
CDR3aa: CASSQLGNTGNTIYF
abundance: -
d_gene: -
j_gene: TRBJ1-3
v_gene: TRBV2

CDR3nt: TGTGCCAGCAGCCCTGGACAGGGGTTCGTAAAACTGTTTTTT
CDR3aa: CASSPGQGFVKLFF
abundance: -
d_gene: TRBD1
j_gene: TRBJ1-4
v_gene: TRBV7-9

CDR3nt: TGCGCCAGCAGCCTAGGACAGGGCTGGACTGAAGCTTTCTTT
CDR3aa: CASSLGQGWTEAFF
abundance: -
d_gene: TRBD1
j_gene: TRBJ1-1
v_gene: TRBV5-1

CDR3nt: TGTGCCGGCCGCCGCGGGGGTAGCTACGAGCAGTACTTC
CDR3aa: CAGRRGGSYEQYF
abundance: -
d_gene: TRBD2
j_gene: TRBJ2-7
v_gene: TRBV2

CDR3nt: TGCAGCGTTGTTCGAGGCGGGACAGGGAATTACGAGCAGTACTTC
CDR3aa: CSVVRGGTGNYEQYF
abundance: -
d_gene: TRBD1
j_gene: TRBJ2-7
v_gene: TRBV29-1

CDR3nt: TGTGCCAGCAGTGCCGAGGGGGTTCCTACCTACGAGCAGTACTTC
CDR3aa: CASSAEGVPTYEQYF
abundance: -
d_gene: -
j_gene: TRBJ2-7
v_gene: TRBV2

CDR3nt: TGTGCCACCTCCCGGGGGGCTAGCGGGGGATACGAGCAGTACTTC
CDR3aa: CATSRGASGGYEQYF
abundance: -
d_gene: TRBD2
j_gene: TRBJ2-7
v_gene: TRBV2

CDR3nt: TGTGCCAGCATTTATTTACAGGGTGGCACTGAAGCTTTCTTT
CDR3aa: CASIYLQGGTEAFF
abundance: -
d_gene: -
j_gene: TRBJ1-1
v_gene: TRBV2

CDR3nt: TGTGCCAGCAGTGATATAGCGGGGGGCCACACAGATACGCAGTATTTT
CDR3aa: CASSDIAGGHTDTQYF
abundance: -
d_gene: TRBD2
j_gene: TRBJ2-3
v_gene: TRBV2

CDR3nt: TGTGCCAGCAGCCCTTGGACAGGGACGTACTATGGCTACACCTTC
CDR3aa: CASSPWTGTYYGYTF
abundance: -
d_gene: TRBD1
j_gene: TRBJ1-2
v_gene: TRBV9

CDR3nt: TGCGCCAGCAGCCGGCGGACAGGGGGCACTAATGAAAAACTGTTTTTT
CDR3aa: CASSRRTGGTNEKLFF
abundance: -
d_gene: TRBD1
j_gene: TRBJ1-4
v_gene: TRBV5-1

CDR3nt: TGTGCCAGCAGCACCCAGATTAATACAGATACGCAGTATTTT
CDR3aa: CASSTQINTDTQYF
abundance: -
d_gene: -
j_gene: TRBJ2-3
v_gene: TRBV5-4

CDR3nt: TGTGCCAGCAGCCTCGGGACAGGGGGCTACGAGCAGTACTTC
CDR3aa: CASSLGTGGYEQYF
abundance: -
d_gene: TRBD1
j_gene: TRBJ2-7
v_gene: TRBV3-1/TRBV3-2

CDR3nt: TGCGCCAGCAGCCCCCCAGGGAACTACGAGCAGTACTTC
CDR3aa: CASSPPGNYEQYF
abundance: -
d_gene: -
j_gene: TRBJ2-7
v_gene: TRBV5-1

CDR3nt: TGTGCCATCAGCGACAGCTATAATTCACCCCTCCACTTT
CDR3aa: CAISDSYNSPLHF
abundance: -
d_gene: -
j_gene: TRBJ1-6
v_gene: TRBV10-3

CDR3nt: TGTGCCAGCAGCGTAGAGGGCGGGGGGGCCACAGATACGCAGTATTTT
CDR3aa: CASSVEGGGATDTQYF
abundance: -
d_gene: TRBD2
j_gene: TRBJ2-3
v_gene: TRBV9

CDR3nt: TGTGCCAGCAGCAATATCCAAACGGGAACCCGGGGTGAAGCTTTCTTT
CDR3aa: CASSNIQTGTRGEAFF
abundance: few
d_gene: -
j_gene: TRBJ1-1
v_gene: TRBV21-1

CDR3nt: TGCGCCAGCAGCTTGGGGGACAGTAGCAATCAGCCCCAGCATTTT
CDR3aa: CASSLGDSSNQPQHF
abundance: -
d_gene: TRBD1
j_gene: TRBJ1-5
v_gene: TRBV5-1

CDR3nt: TGTGCCAGCTCACCGCTCGGACAGGGCCCTAGCACAGATACGCAGTATTTT
CDR3aa: CASSPLGQGPSTDTQYF
abundance: -
d_gene: TRBD1
j_gene: TRBJ2-3
v_gene: TRBV18

CDR3nt: TGTGCCAGCAGCCGACAGGGTAGTAACACTGAAGCTTTCTTT
CDR3aa: CASSRQGSNTEAFF
abundance: -
d_gene: TRBD1
j_gene: TRBJ1-1
v_gene: TRBV3-1/TRBV3-2

CDR3nt: TGTGCCAGCAGCTTGTGGGGGCTCCGGAACACCGGGGAGCTGTTTTTT
CDR3aa: CASSLWGLRNTGELFF
abundance: -
d_gene: -
j_gene: TRBJ2-2
v_gene: TRBV5-6

CDR3nt: TGCGCCAGCAGCTTGGGCGCAGGAGGGGCCACTGAAGCTTTCTTT
CDR3aa: CASSLGAGGATEAFF
abundance: -
d_gene: -
j_gene: TRBJ1-1
v_gene: TRBV5-1

CDR3nt: TGTGCCAGCAGGGAGCGGGGGGGAAAGTACGAGCAGTACTTC
CDR3aa: CASRERGGKYEQYF
abundance: -
d_gene: TRBD2
j_gene: TRBJ2-7
v_gene: TRBV6-5

CDR3nt: TGCAGCGTTGTCGGAGATACCGGGGAGCTGTTTTTT
CDR3aa: CSVVGDTGELFF
abundance: -
d_gene: -
j_gene: TRBJ2-2
v_gene: TRBV29-1

CDR3nt: TGTGCCAGTGGGAGGGACACAGGGATTGGTGAAAAACTGTTTTTT
CDR3aa: CASGRDTGIGEKLFF
abundance: -
d_gene: -
j_gene: TRBJ1-4
v_gene: TRBV2

CDR3nt: TGTGCTAGTGGTCCTCTAACAGGTGACGCTAACTATGGCTACACCTTC
CDR3aa: CASGPLTGDANYGYTF
abundance: -
d_gene: -
j_gene: TRBJ1-2
v_gene: TRBV12-5

CDR3nt: TGCGCCAGCAGCTCGACAGGGGATCAACATGGTCTCACTGAAGCTTTCTTT
CDR3aa: CASSSTGDQHGLTEAFF
abundance: once
d_gene: TRBD1
j_gene: TRBJ1-1
v_gene: TRBV5-1

CDR3nt: TGTGCCACCATGGACAGGCTGAACACCGGGGAGCTGTTTTTT
CDR3aa: CATMDRLNTGELFF
abundance: -
d_gene: TRBD1
j_gene: TRBJ2-2
v_gene: TRBV7-9

CDR3nt: TGCGCCAGCAGCGAAACAGGAAAAGAAGGCACTGAAGCTTTCTTT
CDR3aa: CASSETGKEGTEAFF
abundance: -
d_gene: -
j_gene: TRBJ1-1
v_gene: TRBV5-1

CDR3nt: TGTGCCAGCAGCCCTCCGGGACAAGAGACCCAGTACTTC
CDR3aa: CASSPPGQETQYF
abundance: -
d_gene: -
j_gene: TRBJ2-5
v_gene: TRBV3-1/TRBV3-2

CDR3nt: TGTGCCTGGAGTGTAGGGGTGCAGATAAGCACAGATACGCAGTATTTT
CDR3aa: CAWSVGVQISTDTQYF
abundance: -
d_gene: -
j_gene: TRBJ2-3
v_gene: TRBV30

CDR3nt: TGCGCCAGCAGCCAAGATAAGCGGGGGAAAGAGACCCAGTACTTC
CDR3aa: CASSQDKRGKETQYF
abundance: -
d_gene: TRBD2
j_gene: TRBJ2-5
v_gene: TRBV4-1

CDR3nt: TGTGCCAGCAGCTCAGGAAGTAGGGGACAGGAGGCCCGAAACACCATATATTTT
CDR3aa: CASSSGSRGQEARNTIYF
abundance: -
d_gene: TRBD1
j_gene: TRBJ1-3
v_gene: TRBV7-9

CDR3nt: TGCGCCAGCAGCTTCGGGACAGGGGGCAGTAACTATGGCTACACCTTC
CDR3aa: CASSFGTGGSNYGYTF
abundance: -
d_gene: TRBD1
j_gene: TRBJ1-2
v_gene: TRBV5-1

CDR3nt: TGTGCCTGGAGCCCGAGGATTTACGAGCAGTACTTC
CDR3aa: CAWSPRIYEQYF
abundance: -
d_gene: -
j_gene: TRBJ2-7
v_gene: TRBV30

CDR3nt: TGTGCCAGCAGTAGGGACAGGGGGTACAATGAGCAGTTCTTC
CDR3aa: CASSRDRGYNEQFF
abundance: -
d_gene: TRBD1
j_gene: TRBJ2-1
v_gene: TRBV5-8

CDR3nt: TGTGCCAGCAGCTTAAACAGGGGCCCTAATGAAAAACTGTTTTTT
CDR3aa: CASSLNRGPNEKLFF
abundance: -
d_gene: TRBD1
j_gene: TRBJ1-4
v_gene: TRBV7-2

CDR3nt: TGCGCCAGCAGCCCGGGACAGCTCTACTCTGGAAACACCATATATTTT
CDR3aa: CASSPGQLYSGNTIYF
abundance: -
d_gene: TRBD1
j_gene: TRBJ1-3
v_gene: TRBV5-1

CDR3nt: TGTGCCAGCAGCCAAGAACTACGATCGGGGGGCTACACCTTC
CDR3aa: CASSQELRSGGYTF
abundance: -
d_gene: -
j_gene: TRBJ1-2
v_gene: TRBV3-1/TRBV3-2

CDR3nt: TGCGCCAGCGGCACAGGGGACTATGGCTACACCTTC
CDR3aa: CASGTGDYGYTF
abundance: -
d_gene: TRBD1
j_gene: TRBJ1-2
v_gene: TRBV5-1

CDR3nt: TGTGCCAGCAGCCCGGGGGAATATGGCTACACCTTC
CDR3aa: CASSPGEYGYTF
abundance: -
d_gene: -
j_gene: TRBJ1-2
v_gene: TRBV2